This entry lists 24 T cell receptor beta chains sequenced from one sample in a study of spatial heterogeneity in lung cancer. TCRdb used MiXCR to reprocess the 5' RACE reads, holding one entry per CDR3 protein. The sample shows about 48,000 distinct CDR3 sequences, roughly 5% of them seen only once. Time point meaning: sample taken at primary tumor resection. Sequenced material: PBMCs, taken at surgery. Source of these receptors: a male donor with early-stage non-small cell lung cancer.

This clonotype has a count of ten or more. The chain joins TRBV15 to TRBJ1-5, with D possibly matching TRBD1 (5 bases). The length of the CDR3 is 16 residues. Trimming left V 3 bases short and J 0 bases short, with 12 bases between. Per germline, CDR1 LNHNV and CDR2 YYDKDF (reference sequence). In DNA, the CDR3 is TGTGCCACCAGCAGGTTGACAGCTTATAGCAATCAGCCCCAGCATTTT. This codes for CATSRLTAYSNQPQHF.

The table lists this clonotype with many counts. The V call is TRBV7-2, the J call TRBJ2-7; TRBD1 agrees at 7 bases. Germline V CDR1 and CDR2: SGHTA, FQGNSA. After removal of 5 bases from V and 1 base from J, the junction contained 8 bases not matched to a gene. CDR3 size: 15 residues. The CDR3 nucleotides are TGTGCCAGCAGCCCCCCGGGACAGTTTTCCTACGAGCAGTACTTC. It codes for CASSPPGQFSYEQYF.

This clonotype was observed many times. This rearrangement joins TRBV2 to TRBJ2-5, with D tentatively TRBD2 (6 bases). Germline values: CDR1 SNHLY, CDR2 FYNNEI. Trimming stripped 1 base from V and 5 bases from J, with 14 bases between. This CDR3 comprises 15 residues. The CDR3 region is CASSEGFGRRETQYF. The CDR3 DNA reads as TGTGCCAGCAGTGAAGGGTTCGGGAGAAGGGAGACCCAGTACTTC. Supplemented by reference TRBV2 and TRBJ2-5, the full variable domain reads EPEVTQTPSHQVTQMGQEVILRCVPISNHLYFYWYRQILGQKVEFLVSFYNNEISEKSEIFDDQFSVERPDGSNFTLKIRSTKLEDSAMYFCASSEGFGRRETQYFGPGTRLLVL.

This clonotype was observed many times. This chain connects TRBV28 to TRBJ2-2, with 9 bases that match TRBD1. Germline trimming cut 3 bases from V and 2 bases from J; bases unmatched to any gene: 4. The CDR3 length is 16 residues. The germline V gene encodes CDR1 MDHEN and CDR2 SYDVKM. CDR3 bases: TGTGCCAGCAGTTTGTGGACAGGGGTTAACACCGGGGAGCTGTTTTTT. Amino acid sequence: CASSLWTGVNTGELFF.

Ten or more counts support this clonotype. The V call is TRBV20-1, the J call TRBJ2-7, with TRBD1 matching 9 bases. Germline V gene data show CDR1 as DFQATT and CDR2 as SNEGSKA (reference sequence). The CDR3 covers 14 residues. The trim removed 5 bases at V and 5 bases at J, leaving 10 bases unmatched. CDR3 bases: TGCAGTGCTTCCCTGCCGGGACAGGGTAACGAGCAGTACTTC. Amino acids: CSASLPGQGNEQYF.

This clonotype was detected many times. The rearrangement links TRBV7-9 to TRBJ2-1; TRBD2 matches at 7 bases. The length of the CDR3 is 16 residues. The germline V gene has CDR1 SEHNR and CDR2 FQNEAQ (reference sequence). V shed 0 bases, J shed 4 bases, and the junction held 6 bases outside the gene matches. CDR3 amino acids: CASSLALAGEYNEQFF. CDR3 in DNA: TGTGCCAGCAGCTTAGCGTTGGCGGGGGAATACAATGAGCAGTTCTTC.

This clonotype was found many times. CDR3 nucleotides: TGTGCCAGCAGCTTTTCTTACAATGAGCAGTTCTTC. It is translated as CASSFSYNEQFF. This sequence joins TRBV7-9 and TRBJ2-1; D is uncertain. The germline V gene encodes CDR1 SEHNR and CDR2 FQNEAQ (reference sequence). V was trimmed by 3 bases and J by 4 bases, leaving 4 bases between them. The CDR3 covers 12 residues. Variable domain in full (rest from reference TRBV7-9 and TRBJ2-1): DTGVSQNPRHKITKRGQNVTFRCDPISEHNRLYWYRQTLGQGPEFLTYFQNEAQLEKSRLLSDRFSAERPKGSFSTLEIQRTEQGDSAMYLCASSFSYNEQFFGPGTRLTVL.

The genes are TRBV7-8 and TRBJ2-1; the D gene is possibly TRBD2 (6 bases). V was cut by 3 bases and J by 0 bases, with 12 bases left in between. Germline loops: CDR1 SGHVS, CDR2 FQNEAQ. This CDR3 region has 16 residues. Written as DNA, the CDR3 is TGTGCCAGCAGCTTCGGGACTCGGAGCTCCTACAATGAGCAGTTCTTC. This encodes CASSFGTRSSYNEQFF.

This clonotype was seen at least ten times. V gene TRBV2 combines with J gene TRBJ1-2, with D possibly matching TRBD1 (6 bases). V lost 10 bases and J lost 6, with 15 bases in between. The CDR3 has 12 amino acids. Germline V gene sequence: CDR1 SNHLY, CDR2 FYNNEI. The CDR3 sequence is CAKRQEPDGYTF. The DNA of the CDR3 is TGTGCCAAAAGACAGGAGCCGGATGGCTACACCTTC. Variable domain in full (rest from reference TRBV2 and TRBJ1-2): EPEVTQTPSHQVTQMGQEVILRCVPISNHLYFYWYRQILGQKVEFLVSFYNNEISEKSEIFDDQFSVERPDGSNFTLKIRSTKLEDSAMYFCAKRQEPDGYTFGSGTRLTVV.

This clonotype occurred many times. The chain recombines TRBV20-1 with TRBJ1-3; D is undetermined. Per germline, CDR1 DFQATT and CDR2 SNEGSKA (reference sequence). The CDR3 contains 13 residues. The V end lost 1 base, the J end lost 4 bases, and 8 bases lay between the germline ends. Written as DNA, the CDR3 is TGCAGTGCTAGAGTTATCCCCGGAAACACCATATATTTT. This codes for CSARVIPGNTIYF.

This clonotype turned up a few times. The CDR3 bases are TGTGCCAGCAGCGCGGACAGGGGTTACCAGCCCCAGCATTTT. Amino acids: CASSADRGYQPQHF. The V and J genes are TRBV7-2 and TRBJ1-5, with TRBD1 matching 9 bases. Germline V gene lookup returns CDR1 SGHTA and CDR2 FQGNSA. J was trimmed by 7 bases and V by 5 bases; bases with no gene match: 6. This CDR3 has 14 residues.

This clonotype came up many times. The chain couples TRBV10-3 to TRBJ2-6, with D uncertain. The CDR3 has 16 residues. Germline CDR1 reads ENHRY; CDR2 reads SYGVKD. The V and J ends lost 3 bases and 0 bases respectively, with 9 bases between them. The CDR3 reads CAISEGGTSGANVLTF. CDR3 coding DNA: TGTGCCATCAGTGAAGGCGGAACCTCTGGGGCCAACGTCCTGACTTTC.

This clonotype has a handful of counts. The rearrangement joins TRBV30 to TRBJ1-1; D is unclear. Between the trimmed V and J ends, which lost 1 base and 4 bases, there was a span of 10 bases. The CDR3 is 13 residues long. Germline CDR1 and CDR2: GTSNPN and SVGIG (reference sequence). The CDR3 here is CAWSGSATTEAFF. The CDR3 DNA sequence: TGTGCCTGGAGTGGGTCGGCAACCACTGAAGCTTTCTTT. Drawing the rest from reference TRBV30 and TRBJ1-1, the complete variable domain is SQTIHQWPATLVQPVGSPLSLECTVEGTSNPNLYWYRQAAGRGLQLLFYSVGIGQISSEVPQNLSASRPQDRQFILSSKKLLLSDSGFYLCAWSGSATTEAFFGQGTRLTVV.

This clonotype showed up many times. The rearrangement uses TRBV7-9 and TRBJ2-7; 8 nucleotides agree with TRBD2. CDR3 length: 14 amino acids. V shed 5 bases and J 2 bases; nucleotides not matched to a gene: 5. Germline values: CDR1 SEHNR, CDR2 FQNEAQ (reference sequence). Here the CDR3 reads CASSPSGGPYEQYF. For the CDR3, the DNA is TGTGCCAGCAGCCCAAGCGGGGGCCCCTACGAGCAGTACTTC.

This clonotype was seen repeatedly, ten times or more. CDR3 DNA: TGTGCCAGCAGCTTCCGTTTGGACAGGGGGGAAGAGACCCAGTACTTC. It codes for CASSFRLDRGEETQYF. The chain uses TRBV7-9 and TRBJ2-5; 10 nucleotides match TRBD1. Germline values: CDR1 SEHNR, CDR2 FQNEAQ (reference sequence). After removal of 3 bases from V and 3 bases from J, the junction contained 7 bases not matched to a gene. The CDR3 totals 16 residues.

This clonotype occurred many times. The J gene is TRBJ2-5, the V gene TRBV7-9, with 13 bases lining up with TRBD2. This CDR3 is 15 amino acids long. After removal of 5 bases from V and 5 bases from J, the junction contained 5 bases not matched to a gene. The germline V gene encodes CDR1 SEHNR and CDR2 FQNEAQ (reference sequence). The CDR3 nucleotides read TGTGCCAGCAGCCCGGGGACTAGCGGGACCGAGACCCAGTACTTC. It is translated as CASSPGTSGTETQYF.

Many counts were recorded for this clonotype. This sequence joins TRBV11-2 and TRBJ2-1; 11 nucleotides match TRBD2. The CDR3 has 16 residues. CDR1 is SGHAT, CDR2 FQNNGV, per germline. The V segment lost 5 bases and the J segment 0 bases; nucleotides outside the gene matches: 3. The CDR3 DNA is TGTGCCAGCAGCCGACTAGCGGGAAACTCCTACAATGAGCAGTTCTTC. Translating it yields CASSRLAGNSYNEQFF.

This clonotype was seen at least ten times. The DNA for the CDR3 is TGTGCCTGGAGTGTGAGCGGGAGGGCTTGGGGCACAGATACGCAGTATTTT. This sequence encodes CAWSVSGRAWGTDTQYF. V and J are TRBV30 and TRBJ2-3; TRBD2 aligns across 10 bases. Trimming removed 0 bases from V and 1 base from J; junction bases left unmatched: 7. The germline V gene has CDR1 GTSNPN and CDR2 SVGIG (reference sequence). CDR3 length: 17 residues.

This clonotype was seen repeatedly, ten times or more. The chain combines TRBV12-3 or TRBV12-4 with TRBJ2-7; the D gene is possibly TRBD2 (6 bases). The CDR3 length is 14 residues. V dropped 6 bases and J dropped 3 bases, with 15 bases sitting between them. This CDR3 reads CASSPRTIHYEQYF. The CDR3 DNA reads TGTGCCAGCAGCCCCCGGACTATCCACTACGAGCAGTACTTC.

This clonotype has ten or more counts. J is TRBJ2-6 and V is TRBV5-4; D remains unclear. In germline, CDR1 is SGHNT, CDR2 YYREEE (reference sequence). Trimming shortened V by 4 bases and J by 0 bases, and 8 bases separated the two germline ends. CDR3 length: 15 amino acids. CDR3 coding DNA: TGTGCCAGCAGCCCGGACCTCTCTGGGGCCAACGTCCTGACTTTC. Translating it yields CASSPDLSGANVLTF.

This clonotype appeared many times. The rearrangement uses TRBV28 and TRBJ2-3, with D perhaps TRBD2 (5 bases). The germline V and J ends were trimmed by 4 bases and 4 bases, with 12 bases remaining between them. Germline CDR1 is MDHEN and CDR2 is SYDVKM. This CDR3 spans 14 amino acids. CDR3 bases: TGTGCCAGCAGTTCCCCGGGGTGGTCAGATACGCAGTATTTT. Protein sequence: CASSSPGWSDTQYF.

In its sample, this clonotype was seen many times. The chain links TRBV5-1 to TRBJ2-3, with D possibly being TRBD1 or TRBD2 (6 bases each). Trimming removed 4 bases from V and 2 bases from J, with 20 bases in between. Germline CDR1 is SGHRS and CDR2 is YFSETQ. This CDR3 has 17 amino acids. The CDR3 loop reads CASSASRGTGATDTQYF. The CDR3 DNA reads TGCGCCAGCAGCGCCTCCAGGGGTACGGGAGCCACAGATACGCAGTATTTT.

This clonotype occurred a few times. The V and J genes are TRBV7-9 and TRBJ1-4, with TRBD1 matching over 8 bases. Trimming took 3 bases from V and 8 from J; bases not matched to a gene: 5. The CDR3 has 14 residues. Looked up from germline, CDR1 is SEHNR and CDR2 is FQNEAQ (reference sequence). The CDR3 sequence: CASSFGQGGEKLFF. The CDR3 region has the DNA TGTGCCAGCAGCTTTGGACAGGGAGGGGAAAAACTGTTTTTT.

Ten or more counts support this clonotype. The chain combines TRBV19 with TRBJ2-1; D gene unclear. This CDR3 contains 13 residues. In germline, CDR1 is LNHDA, CDR2 SQIVND (reference sequence). V lost 3 bases, J lost 2 bases, and 5 bases lay in between. The CDR3 nucleotides read TGTGCCAGTAGTATGTATACCTACAATGAGCAGTTCTTC. It is translated as CASSMYTYNEQFF.